The TCR beta chain described here comes from a study of blood T cells in healthy people across ages. Study-level points and caveats: Fewer expanded clones and more diversity marked long-lived versus aged donors. The unknown donor CMV status may have confounded expanded clonotype changes.

A word on this clonotype: Its specificity is not known.

Researchers collected approximately 9.5 milliliters of peripheral blood from every single donor. Extraction yielded at least 6 micrograms of total RNA per sample. V shed 8 bases and J shed 4 bases, with 15 bases lying between them. The germline CDR1 and CDR2 sequences are MDHEN and SYDVKM. The CDR3 contains 14 residues. Sample-barcoded 5' priming and a J-beta primer mix drove a second PCR of about 7 to 11 cycles. One entry per CDR3 protein, called by TCRdb with MiXCR from the 5' RACE reads. The data hold about 780,000 distinct CDR3 sequences, with more than 35% observed a single time. Sequenced sample: blood. The chain combines TRBV28 with TRBJ2-1; D gene uncertain. This TCR was sampled from a man aged 80 or over in good health. As DNA, the CDR3 is TGTGCCAGCCATCGGTCCTCCATTTACAATGAGCAGTTCTTC. Translated: CASHRSSIYNEQFF.